This TCR beta chain was documented in a study of patients and donors after allogeneic stem cell transplantation. This clonotype was detected many times. From the RT-PCR reads, TCRdb called clonotypes with MiXCR, one entry per CDR3 protein. The sample lists about 960,000 distinct CDR3 sequences, roughly 17% seen once, with 6% in the top ten. The receptor comes from a human donor who was either an allogeneic HSCT recipient or a stem cell or donor lymphocyte infusion donor (not recorded which). It is not recorded whose cells these are; they may come from a transplant donor. The material sequenced was blood, either unsorted or a sorted T cell fraction (not recorded which).

The CDR3, as DNA: TGTGCCAGCAGTTACGGCAGGGCCTACGAGCAGTACTTC. Translating gives CASSYGRAYEQYF. This chain joins TRBV6-2 or TRBV6-3 and TRBJ2-7; D is possibly TRBD1 (5 bases). Germline values: CDR1 MNHEY, CDR2 SVGEGT. The CDR3 is 13 amino acids. The V and J ends lost 2 bases and 2 bases respectively, with 7 bases between them.